These T cell receptor beta chains were read from a single sample in a study of CD8+CD57+ T cells in acquired aplastic anemia. TCRdb re-called the reads with MiXCR, one entry per CDR3 protein. This table holds 400,000 to 450,000 distinct CDR3 sequences, 65% to 80% found once. Sequencing used sorted CD4+, CD8+, or CD8+CD57+ T cells (not recorded which) from PBMCs. These receptors came from a human donor in good health, serving as a control. Both conserved end residues are part of each CDR3. Fields, in order: V gene, CDR3 protein.

TRBV15	CATSRDGRELREQYF
TRBV6-4	CASSGLAGYAQYF
TRBV29-1	CTTPGLEQYF
TRBV20-1	CSATWSGTADTQYF
TRBV30	CAWTHNQGPPYGYTF
TRBV7-3	CASRLGEGQPYEF
TRBV20-1	CSASPRTNTSSNEQFF
TRBV2	CASGSISNYGYTF
TRBV3-1	CASSLAGGKETQYF
TRBV29-1	CSVASYNSPLHF
TRBV7-8	CASSLALQGQETQYF
TRBV9	CASSVSGGPNTGDF
TRBV12-5	CASNAGLAGGKETQYF
TRBV12-3/TRBV12-4	CASTLGVQETQYF
TRBV7-2	CASSLSYLTEAFF
TRBV12-3/TRBV12-4	CARGIGTGAYEQYF
TRBV9	CASSVEGGHEQYF
TRBV7-3	CASSLDGDPSTDTYF
TRBV20-1	CSARDPTGAEYF
TRBV5-1	CASSTAGGEIQETQYF
TRBV9	CASSAVRDATNEKLFF
TRBV5-1	CASSLVGGTSTDTQYF
TRBV12-3/TRBV12-4	CASTTAGSNQPQHF
TRBV6-5	CASRPGTSGGPRETQYF
TRBV9	CASSESGVAWEQFF
TRBV2	CASTGLDDNTYDLIF
TRBV7-9	CASSLSRRTNEKLF
TRBV5-5	CASTFGQGRGYTDTRYF
TRBV10-3	CAISDTQGAGSEAFF
TRBV5-5	CASSLATGLNYGYTF
TRBV10-3	CASGTSGLSYEQYF
TRBV2	CASSGNGYTF
TRBV20-1	CSASGGQGVRTGANVLIF
TRBV3-1	CASSQEVSFYNEQFF
TRBV19	CASRAPPSNQPQHF
TRBV30	CAWRVGPIRYGYTF
TRBV12-5	CASGSNRNSNQPQHF
TRBV10-3	CAISERGEDANEKLFF
TRBV5-5	CASSLTRGDTQYF
TRBV7-2	CASSSAGGYRYPF
TRBV19	CASTPTQDSGNTIYF
TRBV7-3	CASSFGPSTANVLF
TRBV3-1	CASSQGWAVEKLFF
TRBV9	CASSVRGTGDSGYTF
TRBV12-3/TRBV12-4	CASSRWGVPRNTIYF
TRBV15	CASSLAAGPAQPQHF
TRBV7-2	CASSLAAGRGSPHYF
TRBV2	CASSLVGRGPSYNEQSF
TRBV12-3/TRBV12-4	CASSLGEGDRRPNEQFF
TRBV10-2	CASMGNTEAFF
TRBV19	CASTTYSNQPQHF
TRBV7-4	CASSFGRETHYF
TRBV2	CASREGDQRNQPQHF
TRBV15	CATSRDRYTGELFF